This TCR beta chain was retrieved from a study of human T cells and chemical hapten exposure. Study background: Small differences in pooled library volume mainly drove the variation in TCR yields per sample. Overall study results and limits: Among expanded TCRs, significantly more large CDR3 similarity clusters formed than among controls. The study found that PT1 expanded TCR counts correlated positively with patch test score. Once DPC sensitization occurred, TCRs above 1 in 1000 frequency showed no change.

This clonotype was found many times. Its antigen is unknown. TCRdb ran MiXCR on the RACE reads and lists one entry per CDR3 protein. The table lists nearly 350,000 distinct CDR3 sequences, roughly 6.9% of them singletons. The trim removed 6 bases at V and 4 bases at J, leaving 5 bases unmatched. The CDR3 contains 12 residues. Germline lookup yields CDR1 DFQATT and CDR2 SNEGSKA (reference sequence). Time point in this sample: patch test 1, 2 weeks after DPC sensitization. Documented treatment: therapeutic diphenylcyclopropenone sensitization with weekly scalp DPC. The gene calls are TRBV20-1 and TRBJ2-5; TRBD1 matches 7 bases. This clonotype was obtained from a woman younger than 30 with alopecia areata. Some clones in this sample may be carry-over from other donors' samples. This specimen consisted of whole blood, obtained in connection with sensitization to the hapten diphenylcyclopropenone (DPC). CDR3 in amino acids: CSAPSGGETQYF. In DNA form, the CDR3 reads TGCAGTGCCCCATCAGGGGGAGAGACCCAGTACTTC.